The present TCR beta chain was sequenced within a study of T cells after yellow fever vaccination. General study results and limits: In post-booster samples, most primary-vaccination clones reappeared (roughly 96% CD4, around 87% CD8). The CD4 and CD8 compartments had a small share of their clonotypes in common.

TCR cDNA was made by 5'RACE template switching, adding a universal primer site and UMIs. TCRdb itself ran the 5' RACE reads through MiXCR, one entry per CDR3 protein. Of more than 350,000 distinct CDR3 sequences detected, more than 9% appear once; the ten largest clones hold 18%. The CDR3 consists of 15 residues. Germline V gene sequence: CDR1 SGHDT, CDR2 YYEEEE. With V trimmed by 2 bases and J by 4 bases, 6 bases remained unmatched. Turning to this clonotype: Its cognate antigen is unknown.

The gene calls are TRBV5-6 and TRBJ1-1, with 9 positions matching TRBD1. This sequence originates from a man between 18 and 29 years old who received the YFV17D yellow fever vaccine. The sample consisted of PBMCs, taken on the day of the first yellow fever vaccination. CDR3 protein: CASSLPDRGSTEAFF. CDR3 DNA: TGTGCCAGCAGCTTACCTGACAGGGGGTCCACTGAAGCTTTCTTT. Looking up the rest from reference TRBV5-6 and TRBJ1-1 gives the full variable domain: DAGVTQSPTHLIKTRGQQVTLRCSPKSGHDTVSWYQQALGQGPQFIFQYYEEEERQRGNFPDRFSGHQFPNYSSELNVNALLLGDSALYLCASSLPDRGSTEAFFGQGTRLTVV.